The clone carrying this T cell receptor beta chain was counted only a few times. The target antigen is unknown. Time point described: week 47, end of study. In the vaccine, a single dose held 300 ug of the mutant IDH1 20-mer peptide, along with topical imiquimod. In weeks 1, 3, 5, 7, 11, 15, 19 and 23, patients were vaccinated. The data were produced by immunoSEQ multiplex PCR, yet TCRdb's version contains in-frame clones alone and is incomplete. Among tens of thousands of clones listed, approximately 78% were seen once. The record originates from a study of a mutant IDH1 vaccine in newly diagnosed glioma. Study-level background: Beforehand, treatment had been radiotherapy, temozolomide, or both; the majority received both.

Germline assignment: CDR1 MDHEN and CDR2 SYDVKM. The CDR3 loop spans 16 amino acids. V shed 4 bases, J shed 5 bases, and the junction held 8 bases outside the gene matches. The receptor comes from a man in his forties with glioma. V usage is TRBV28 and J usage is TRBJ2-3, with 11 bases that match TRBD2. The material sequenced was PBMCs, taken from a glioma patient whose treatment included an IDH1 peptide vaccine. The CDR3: CASSSLAGGQLDTQYF. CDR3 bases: TGTGCCAGCAGTTCCTTAGCGGGAGGGCAGTTAGATACGCAGTATTTT.